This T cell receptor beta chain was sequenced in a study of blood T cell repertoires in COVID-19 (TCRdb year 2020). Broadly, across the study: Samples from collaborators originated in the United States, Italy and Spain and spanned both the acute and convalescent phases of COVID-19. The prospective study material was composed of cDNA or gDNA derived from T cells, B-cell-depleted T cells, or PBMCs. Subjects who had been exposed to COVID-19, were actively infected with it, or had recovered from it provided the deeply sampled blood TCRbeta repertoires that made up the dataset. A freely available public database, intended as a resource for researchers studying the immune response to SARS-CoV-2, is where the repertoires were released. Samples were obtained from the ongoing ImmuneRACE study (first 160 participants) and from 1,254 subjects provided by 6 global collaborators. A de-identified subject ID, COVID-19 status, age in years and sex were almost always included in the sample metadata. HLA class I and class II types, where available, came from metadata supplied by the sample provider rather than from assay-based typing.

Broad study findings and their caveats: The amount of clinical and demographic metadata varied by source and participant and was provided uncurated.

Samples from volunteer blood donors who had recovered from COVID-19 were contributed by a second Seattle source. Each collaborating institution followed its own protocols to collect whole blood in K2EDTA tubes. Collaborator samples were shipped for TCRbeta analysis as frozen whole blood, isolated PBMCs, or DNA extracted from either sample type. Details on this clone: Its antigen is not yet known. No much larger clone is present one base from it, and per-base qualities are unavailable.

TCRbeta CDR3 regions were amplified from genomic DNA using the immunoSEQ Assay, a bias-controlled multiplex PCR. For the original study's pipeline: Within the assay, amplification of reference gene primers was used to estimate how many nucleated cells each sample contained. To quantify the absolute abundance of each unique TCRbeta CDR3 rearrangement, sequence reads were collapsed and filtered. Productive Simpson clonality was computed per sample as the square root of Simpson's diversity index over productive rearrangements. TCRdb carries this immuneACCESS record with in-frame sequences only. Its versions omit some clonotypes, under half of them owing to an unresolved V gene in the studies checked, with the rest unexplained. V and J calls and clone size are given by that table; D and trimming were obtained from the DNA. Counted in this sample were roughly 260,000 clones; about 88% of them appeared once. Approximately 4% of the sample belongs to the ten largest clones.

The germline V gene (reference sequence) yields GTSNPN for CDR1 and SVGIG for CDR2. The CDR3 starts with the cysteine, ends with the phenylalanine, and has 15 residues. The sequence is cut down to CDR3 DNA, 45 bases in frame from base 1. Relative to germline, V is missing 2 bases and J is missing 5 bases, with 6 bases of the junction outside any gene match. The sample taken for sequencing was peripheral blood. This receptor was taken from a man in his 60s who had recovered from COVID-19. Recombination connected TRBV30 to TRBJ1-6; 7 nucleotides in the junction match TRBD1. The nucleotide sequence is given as TGTGCCTGGAGTAAAAGACAGGGCGATAATTCACCCCTCCACTTT. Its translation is CAWSKRQGDNSPLHF.